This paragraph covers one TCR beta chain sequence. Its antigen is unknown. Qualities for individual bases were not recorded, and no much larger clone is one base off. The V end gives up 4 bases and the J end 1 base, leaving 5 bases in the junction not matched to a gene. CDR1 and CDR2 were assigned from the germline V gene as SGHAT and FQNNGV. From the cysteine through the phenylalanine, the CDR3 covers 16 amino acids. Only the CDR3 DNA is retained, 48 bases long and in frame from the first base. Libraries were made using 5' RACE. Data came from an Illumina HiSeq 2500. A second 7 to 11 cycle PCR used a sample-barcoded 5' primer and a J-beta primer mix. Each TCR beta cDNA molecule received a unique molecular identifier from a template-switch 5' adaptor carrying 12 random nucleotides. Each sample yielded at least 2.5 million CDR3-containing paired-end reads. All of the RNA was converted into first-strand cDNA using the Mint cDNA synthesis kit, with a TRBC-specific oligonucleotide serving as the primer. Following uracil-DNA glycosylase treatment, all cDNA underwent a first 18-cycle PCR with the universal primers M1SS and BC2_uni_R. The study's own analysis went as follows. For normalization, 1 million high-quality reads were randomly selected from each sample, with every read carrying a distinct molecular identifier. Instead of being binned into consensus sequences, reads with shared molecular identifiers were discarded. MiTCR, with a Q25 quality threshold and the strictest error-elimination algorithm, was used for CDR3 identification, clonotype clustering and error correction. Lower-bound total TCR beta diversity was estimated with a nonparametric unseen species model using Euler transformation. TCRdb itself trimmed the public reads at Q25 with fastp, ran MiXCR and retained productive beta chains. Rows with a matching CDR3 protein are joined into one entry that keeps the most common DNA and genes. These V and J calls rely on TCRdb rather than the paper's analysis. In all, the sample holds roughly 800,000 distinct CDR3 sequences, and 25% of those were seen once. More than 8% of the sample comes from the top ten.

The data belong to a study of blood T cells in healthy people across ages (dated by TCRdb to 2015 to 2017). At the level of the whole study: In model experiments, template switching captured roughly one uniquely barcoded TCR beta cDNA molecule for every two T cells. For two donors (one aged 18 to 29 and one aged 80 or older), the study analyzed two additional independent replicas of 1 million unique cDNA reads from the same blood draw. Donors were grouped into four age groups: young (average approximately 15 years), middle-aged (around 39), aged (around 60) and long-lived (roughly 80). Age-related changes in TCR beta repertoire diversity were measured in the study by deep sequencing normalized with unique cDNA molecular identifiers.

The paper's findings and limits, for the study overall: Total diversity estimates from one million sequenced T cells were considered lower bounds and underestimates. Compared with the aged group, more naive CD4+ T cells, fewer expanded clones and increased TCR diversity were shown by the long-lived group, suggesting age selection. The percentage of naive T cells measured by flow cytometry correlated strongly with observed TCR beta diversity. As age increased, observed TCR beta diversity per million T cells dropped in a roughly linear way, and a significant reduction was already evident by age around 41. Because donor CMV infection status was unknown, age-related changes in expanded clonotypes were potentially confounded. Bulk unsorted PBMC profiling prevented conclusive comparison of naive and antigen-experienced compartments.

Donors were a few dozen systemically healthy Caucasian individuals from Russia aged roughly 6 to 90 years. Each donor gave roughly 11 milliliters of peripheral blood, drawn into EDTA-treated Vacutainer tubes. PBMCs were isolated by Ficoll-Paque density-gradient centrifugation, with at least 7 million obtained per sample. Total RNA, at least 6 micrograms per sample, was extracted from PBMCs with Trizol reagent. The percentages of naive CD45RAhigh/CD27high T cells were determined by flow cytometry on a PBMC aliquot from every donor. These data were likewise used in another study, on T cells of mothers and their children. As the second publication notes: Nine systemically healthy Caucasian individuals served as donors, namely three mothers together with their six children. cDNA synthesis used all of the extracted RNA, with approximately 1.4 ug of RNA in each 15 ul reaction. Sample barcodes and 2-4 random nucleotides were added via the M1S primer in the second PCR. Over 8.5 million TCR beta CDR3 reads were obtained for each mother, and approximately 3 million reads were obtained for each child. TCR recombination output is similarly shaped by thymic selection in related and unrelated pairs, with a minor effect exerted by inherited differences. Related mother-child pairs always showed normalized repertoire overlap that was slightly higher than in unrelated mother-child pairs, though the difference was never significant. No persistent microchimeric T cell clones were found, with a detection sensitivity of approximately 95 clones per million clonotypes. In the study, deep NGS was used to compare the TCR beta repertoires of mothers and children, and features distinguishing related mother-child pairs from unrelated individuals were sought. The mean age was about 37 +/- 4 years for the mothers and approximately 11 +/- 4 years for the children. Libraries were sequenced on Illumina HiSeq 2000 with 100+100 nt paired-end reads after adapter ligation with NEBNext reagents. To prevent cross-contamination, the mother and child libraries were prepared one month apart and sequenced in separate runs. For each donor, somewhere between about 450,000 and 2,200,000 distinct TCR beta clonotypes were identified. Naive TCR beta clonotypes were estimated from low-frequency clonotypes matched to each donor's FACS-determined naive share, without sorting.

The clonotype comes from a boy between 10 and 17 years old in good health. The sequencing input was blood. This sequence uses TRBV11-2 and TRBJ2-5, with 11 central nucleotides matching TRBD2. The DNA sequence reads TGTGCCAGCAGCTCCGGACTAGCGGGTTTCCAAGAGACCCAGTACTTC. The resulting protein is CASSSGLAGFQETQYF.